This T cell receptor (beta chain) originates from a study of CD8 T cells in ankylosing spondylitis. Points from the study as a whole: A TCR beta motif of under ten highly homologous variants appeared characteristic of ankylosing spondylitis blood.

Trimming at V came to 6 bases and at J to 4 bases, leaving 14 bases not matched to a gene. The CDR3 spans 18 residues. The germline V gene encodes CDR1 MNHEY and CDR2 SMNVEV (reference sequence). With regard to this clonotype: Its antigen is as yet unknown.

TCRdb itself ran the 5' RACE reads through MiXCR, one entry per CDR3 protein. The sample has approximately 210,000 distinct CDR3 sequences; 9.5% to 15% are singletons. The chain joins TRBV27 to TRBJ2-5; 13 bases align to TRBD2. Specimen: blood, either unsorted or a sorted T cell fraction (not recorded which). This TCR was sampled from a male donor with ankylosing spondylitis or in good health (not recorded which). The CDR3: CASRLTSGGAVLGETQYF. In DNA form, the CDR3 reads TGTGCCAGCAGATTAACTAGCGGGGGGGCCGTTTTGGGAGAGACCCAGTACTTC.